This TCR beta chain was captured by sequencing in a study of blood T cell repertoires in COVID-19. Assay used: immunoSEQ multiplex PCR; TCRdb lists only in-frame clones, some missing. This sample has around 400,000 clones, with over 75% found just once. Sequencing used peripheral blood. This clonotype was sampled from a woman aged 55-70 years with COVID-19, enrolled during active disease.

In DNA, the CDR3 is TGTGCCAGCAGCGCAGGGGCCGGGACAGTTAATGAAAAACTGTTTTTT. Its translation: CASSAGAGTVNEKLFF. The V gene is TRBV9, the J gene TRBJ1-4; 7 bases agree with TRBD1. CDR3 length: 16 residues. Germline loops: CDR1 SGDLS, CDR2 YYNGEE. The J segment lost 4 bases and the V segment lost 3 bases, leaving 9 bases of the junction unmatched. Full variable domain (missing parts from reference TRBV9 and TRBJ1-4): DSGVTQTPKHLITATGQRVTLRCSPRSGDLSVYWYQQSLDQGLQFLIQYYNGEERAKGNILERFSAQQFPDLHSELNLSSLELGDSALYFCASSAGAGTVNEKLFFGSGTQLSVL.